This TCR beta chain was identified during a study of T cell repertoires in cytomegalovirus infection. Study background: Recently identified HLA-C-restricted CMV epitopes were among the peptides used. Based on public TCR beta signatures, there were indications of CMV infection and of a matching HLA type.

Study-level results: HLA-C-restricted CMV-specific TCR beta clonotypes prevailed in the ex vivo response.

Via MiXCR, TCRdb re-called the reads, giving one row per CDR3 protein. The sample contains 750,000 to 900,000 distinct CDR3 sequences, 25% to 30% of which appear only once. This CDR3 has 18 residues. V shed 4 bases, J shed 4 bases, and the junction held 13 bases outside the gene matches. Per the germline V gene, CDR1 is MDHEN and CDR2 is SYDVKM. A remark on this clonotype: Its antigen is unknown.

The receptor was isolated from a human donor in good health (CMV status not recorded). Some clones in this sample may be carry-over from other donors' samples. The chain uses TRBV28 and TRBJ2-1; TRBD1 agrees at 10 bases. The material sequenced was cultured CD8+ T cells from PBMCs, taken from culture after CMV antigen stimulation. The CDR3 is CASSSLVGTGAKYNEQFF. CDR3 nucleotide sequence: TGTGCCAGCAGTTCCCTCGTGGGGACAGGGGCAAAATACAATGAGCAGTTCTTC.